This T cell receptor (beta chain) was captured by sequencing in a study of shared T cell receptors in the human thymus. CDR3 length equals 14 residues. Trimming left V 5 bases short and J 0 bases short, with 10 bases between. The germline gives CDR1 SGHAT, CDR2 FQNNGV. Sequencing was performed with immunoSEQ multiplex PCR; in TCRdb, only in-frame clones are kept and a portion is missing. The table includes about 380,000 clones, 95% detected once. The chain uses TRBV11-2 and TRBJ1-1; D perhaps matches TRBD1 (5 bases). The sequenced sample consisted of thymocytes. The TCR originated in a human donor. Written as DNA, the CDR3 is TGTGCCAGCAGCCAGGGACCGCTGAACACTGAAGCTTTCTTT. It encodes CASSQGPLNTEAFF.